The source of this T cell receptor (beta chain) is a study of CD8+CD57+ T cells in acquired aplastic anemia listed by TCRdb under 2018. Regarding the study in general: On average, sorted CD4+ and CD8+ cells yielded 3.2 ug of extracted DNA, with a range of about 0.19 to 30 ug. A CD8+CD57+ expansion meant a frequency higher than the mean frequency seen in healthy subjects. The paper as a whole reports these results and caveats: Patients and healthy controls showed no significant difference in CD8+ Simpson's diversity (P=0.060). Approximately 27 CD8+ CDR3 sequences were found in both patients and controls but appeared to be highly expressed in patients and within the immunodominant clones of the patients.

The sample holds one count of this clonotype. What antigen it recognizes has not been identified. No much larger clone is present one base from it, and per-base qualities are unavailable. Evidence from a single read is weak. Profiling of TCR beta VDJ combinations and CDR3 sequences used genomic DNA as the template. An Illumina HiSeq 2000 was the platform used for TCR repertoire sequencing. In the paper's pipeline: Repertoires were assessed using TRBV/TRBJ rearrangement plots, CDR3 size and DJ length profiles, and Simpson's diversity index. Whichever DNA sequence was most abundant in the deep sequencing data was defined as the immunodominant clone. CDR3 amino acid sequences were checked for sharing across subjects and were also compared against the VDJdb database and published repertoires. TCRdb trimmed the raw reads at Q25, called clones with MiXCR and kept productive beta chains. When rows share a CDR3 protein, they turn into one entry using the most common DNA and genes. TCRdb's processing, not the study's, gives the V and J calls here. Here the sample has under 200,000 distinct CDR3 sequences; roughly 45% occur a single time. The biggest ten clones account for 2.5% to 4% of the sample.

The CDR1 and CDR2 encoded by the germline V gene are ENHRY and SYGVKD. V lost 4 bases and J lost 5 bases, and the count of bases not matched to a germline gene is 6. The CDR3 spans 14 residues, from the cysteine through the phenylalanine. The entry retains the CDR3 DNA only, 42 bases that are in frame from base 1. The patients picked for sequencing were ones in whom flow cytometry had shown an expansion of CD8+CD57+ cells. All patients had severe acquired aplastic anemia diagnosed by International Study of Aplastic Anemia and Agranulocytosis and Camitta criteria. Patients had received no therapy at the time of blood sampling. TCR repertoires of sorted CD4+ and CD8+ blood T cells from severe aplastic anemia patients and healthy subjects were deep-sequenced in the study. Patients were enrolled under clinicaltrials.gov protocols 00001620, 01623167, 00001397, 00071045, 00081523 and 00961064 in the USA. Ficoll-Paque density gradient centrifugation was used to isolate peripheral blood mononuclear cells. Before DNA extraction, CD4+ and CD8+ T cells were sorted with FACS or magnetic beads.

This sequence was found in a human donor with aplastic anemia. The specimen was sorted CD4+, CD8+, or CD8+CD57+ T cells (not recorded which) from PBMCs. The chain was built from TRBV10-3 and TRBJ1-1, and TRBD1 matches 8 of the central bases. The CDR3 protein sequence reads: CAISGGTGGTEAFF. In nucleotide form, the sequence is TGTGCCATCAGTGGGGGGACAGGAGGGACTGAAGCTTTCTTT.